One and the same sample provided the 15 T cell receptor beta chains below, sequenced in a study of blood T cells in healthy people across ages. A second PCR of 7 to 11 cycles used a sample-barcoded 5' primer and a J-beta primer mix. In TCRdb, the 5' RACE reads were re-called with MiXCR into one record per CDR3 protein. Of over 1,500,000 distinct CDR3 sequences in the sample, about 50% were seen once. The specimen sequenced was blood. The receptors come from a woman aged 40-49 years in good health.

This chain links TRBV24-1 with TRBJ2-3, with D maybe TRBD2 (5 bases). This CDR3 has 16 residues. Germline V lookup: CDR1 KGHDR, CDR2 SFDVKD. Trimming left V 5 bases short and J 0 bases short, with 14 bases between. The CDR3 coding sequence is TGTGCCACCAGTGGTCCTAGCTCTTCTAGCACAGATACGCAGTATTTT. Translated: CATSGPSSSSTDTQYF.

This clonotype showed up just a few times. The chain's CDR3 is CASSFSWVGDTQYF. The CDR3 DNA reads TGTGCCAGCAGTTTTTCATGGGTTGGAGATACGCAGTATTTT. This sequence joins TRBV27 and TRBJ2-3; D unclear. Germline V gives CDR1 MNHEY, CDR2 SMNVEV (reference sequence). V lost 3 bases to trimming and J lost 5 bases, with 12 bases between them. The length of the CDR3 is 14 residues.

This clonotype has just a few counts. The genes are TRBV27 and TRBJ1-1, with 11 bases that match TRBD1. V was pared by 5 bases and J by 5 bases, with 7 bases of the junction left unmatched. The V gene's germline CDR1 is MNHEY and CDR2 SMNVEV (reference sequence). This CDR3 comprises 15 residues. The CDR3 DNA sequence: TGTGCCAGCAGTCCCCGGACAGGGGGCTTTACTGAAGCTTTCTTT. Amino acid sequence: CASSPRTGGFTEAFF.

The rearrangement links TRBV6-6 to TRBJ2-1; D unclear. Germline CDR1 MNHNY, CDR2 SVGAGI (reference sequence). This CDR3 contains 14 residues. The V gene lost 0 bases and the J gene lost 6 bases, with 9 bases spanning the gap. The CDR3 loop is CASSYSSSLNEQFF. The CDR3 DNA follows: TGTGCCAGCAGTTACTCGAGCAGCCTCAATGAGCAGTTCTTC.

This clonotype was seen repeatedly, ten times or more. This chain joins TRBV9 and TRBJ2-7; maybe TRBD1 (5 bases). CDR3 length: 14 amino acids. Germline V lookup: CDR1 SGDLS, CDR2 YYNGEE. V was pared by 0 bases and J by 2 bases, with 9 bases between. The CDR3 region is CASSVGDSTYEQYF. The CDR3 nucleotides read TGTGCCAGCAGCGTAGGAGACAGCACCTACGAGCAGTACTTC.

This clonotype was counted between two and nine times. V usage is TRBV6-5 and J usage is TRBJ2-1, with TRBD1 matching over 7 bases. The CDR3 loop spans 14 amino acids. Germline loops: CDR1 MNHEY, CDR2 SVGAGI. V lost 2 bases to trimming and J lost 8 bases; unmatched junction nucleotides: 6. The CDR3 loop is CASSYRQGGDEQFF. The CDR3 region has the DNA TGTGCCAGCAGTTACCGACAGGGTGGGGATGAGCAGTTCTTC.

The V and J genes are TRBV20-1 and TRBJ2-3, with 8 positions matching TRBD1. Germline assignment: CDR1 DFQATT and CDR2 SNEGSKA (reference sequence). V trimming: 6 bases; J trimming: 1 base; junction bases outside the gene matches: 6. The CDR3 extends over 14 amino acids. The CDR3 reads CSAGKQGGTDTQYF. For the CDR3, the DNA is TGCAGTGCCGGAAAACAGGGGGGCACAGATACGCAGTATTTT.

This chain links TRBV27 with TRBJ2-7, with D uncertain. Between the trimmed V and J ends, which lost 3 bases and 3 bases, there was a span of 12 bases. The CDR3 consists of 14 residues. CDR1 and CDR2 (germline): MNHEY, SMNVEV (reference sequence). CDR3 coding DNA: TGTGCCAGCAGTTTGTCGGAGAATCTCTACGAGCAGTACTTC. It encodes CASSLSENLYEQYF.

This chain joins TRBV4-3 and TRBJ2-3; TRBD2 matches 9 bases. CDR1 and CDR2 (germline): LGHNA, YSLEER. With 4 bases clipped from V and 3 bases from J, the junction kept 5 bases outside the gene matches. The CDR3 has 15 residues. The CDR3 reads CASSPLAGATDTQYF. In DNA, the CDR3 is TGCGCCAGCAGCCCATTAGCGGGGGCGACAGATACGCAGTATTTT.

This clonotype was picked up a small number of times. J is TRBJ2-7 and V is TRBV28, with D perhaps given as TRBD1 or TRBD2 (5 bases each). CDR3 size: 15 residues. Per germline, CDR1 MDHEN and CDR2 SYDVKM. Trimming stripped 4 bases from V and 0 bases from J, with 13 bases between. CDR3 region: CASSSPGASSYEQYF. The CDR3 DNA sequence: TGTGCCAGCAGTTCTCCCGGGGCCAGCTCCTACGAGCAGTACTTC.

This clonotype was seen only a few times. The chain has TRBV6-5 and TRBJ1-6; 7 bases agree with TRBD1. Unmatched junction bases numbered 6, after V lost 5 bases and J lost 8 bases. The CDR3 totals 14 residues. The V gene's germline CDR1 is MNHEY and CDR2 SVGAGI. The CDR3: CASSPGQRHSPLHF. DNA for the CDR3: TGTGCCAGCAGTCCGGGACAGAGACATTCACCCCTCCACTTT.

This clonotype has a single count. This rearrangement joins TRBV29-1 to TRBJ2-3; maybe TRBD1 (5 bases). Trimming removed 7 bases at V and 3 bases at J, with 14 bases between. The CDR3 is 13 residues long. The germline CDR1 and CDR2 sequences are SQVTM and ANQGSEA. The CDR3 DNA is TGCAGCGCCTCCTCGACAGTAACAGATACGCAGTATTTT. Its protein product is CSASSTVTDTQYF.

Comment on this clonotype: A read error may account for a junction end that differs from germline. The chain recombines TRBV7-3 with TRBJ2-3; 9 bases are shared with TRBD1. This CDR3 region has 15 residues. Germline V CDR1 and CDR2: SGHTA, FQGTGA. DNA of the CDR3: TGTGCCAACAGCTTACAGCAAACGGGACAGGGATCGCAGTATTTT. This sequence encodes CANSLQQTGQGSQYF. The full variable domain, with the rest looked up from reference TRBV7-3 and TRBJ2-3, is GAGVSQTPSNKVTEKGKYVELRCDPISGHTALYWYRQSLGQGPEFLIYFQGTGAADDSGLPNDRFFAVRPEGSVSTLKIQRTERGDSAVYLCANSLQQTGQGSQYFGPGTRLTVL.

In this sample, this clonotype turned up a few times. Possible read error: a much larger clone is one base away. The J gene is TRBJ2-5, the V gene TRBV5-1; unclear D gene. The germline gives CDR1 SGHRS, CDR2 YFSETQ. CDR3 length: 14 amino acids. In DNA, the CDR3 is TGCGCCAGCAGCTTGGCAACCGGCAATGGCGAGCAGTGCTTC. This sequence encodes CASSLATGNGEQCF.

V is TRBV10-3 and J is TRBJ2-3; a weak D match, TRBD1 (8 bases). The germline CDR1 and CDR2 sequences are ENHRY and SYGVKD. The V and J ends lost 6 bases and 4 bases respectively, with 17 bases between them. The CDR3 is 15 amino acids. CDR3 sequence: CAISRTGGEADTQYF. As DNA, the CDR3 is TGTGCCATCAGCCGAACAGGGGGGGAAGCAGATACGCAGTATTTT.